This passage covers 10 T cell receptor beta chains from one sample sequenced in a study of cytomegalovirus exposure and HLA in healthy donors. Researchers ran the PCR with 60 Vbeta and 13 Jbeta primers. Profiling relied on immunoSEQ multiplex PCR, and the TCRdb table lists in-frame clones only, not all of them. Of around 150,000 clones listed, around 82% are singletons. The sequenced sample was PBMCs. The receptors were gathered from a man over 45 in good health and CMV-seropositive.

This CDR3 is CASSQVKGANYGYTF. CDR3 nucleotides: TGTGCCAGCAGCCAAGTGAAGGGAGCTAACTATGGCTACACCTTC. The chain has TRBV14 and TRBJ1-2; D is undetermined. V lost 1 base, J lost 0 bases, and 9 bases lay in between. Germline-derived CDR1 and CDR2 are SGHDN and FVKESK. The CDR3 is 15 residues long.

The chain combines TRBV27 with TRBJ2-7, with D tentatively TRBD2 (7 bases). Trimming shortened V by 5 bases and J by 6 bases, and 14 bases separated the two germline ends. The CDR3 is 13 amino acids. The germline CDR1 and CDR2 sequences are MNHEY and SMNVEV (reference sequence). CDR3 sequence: CASSLWGGPEQYF. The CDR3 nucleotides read TGTGCCAGCAGTCTTTGGGGGGGGCCCGAGCAGTACTTC.

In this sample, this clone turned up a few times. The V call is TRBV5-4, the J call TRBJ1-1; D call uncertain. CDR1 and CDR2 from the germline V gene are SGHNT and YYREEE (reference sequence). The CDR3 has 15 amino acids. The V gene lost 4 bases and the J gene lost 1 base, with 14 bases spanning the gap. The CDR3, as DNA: TGTGCCAGCAGCGCAGATCCCTCCCCGAACACTGAAGCTTTCTTT. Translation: CASSADPSPNTEAFF.

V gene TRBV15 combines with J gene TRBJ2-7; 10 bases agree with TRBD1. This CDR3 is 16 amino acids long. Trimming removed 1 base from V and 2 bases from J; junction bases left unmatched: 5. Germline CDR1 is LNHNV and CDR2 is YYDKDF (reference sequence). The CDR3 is CATSRGGGTGAYEQYF. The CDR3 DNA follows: TGTGCCACCAGCAGAGGAGGCGGGACAGGGGCCTACGAGCAGTACTTC. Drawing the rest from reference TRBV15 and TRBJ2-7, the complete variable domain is DAMVIQNPRYQVTQFGKPVTLSCSQTLNHNVMYWYQQKSSQAPKLLFHYYDKDFNNEADTPDNFQSRRPNTSFCFLDIRSPGLGDTAMYLCATSRGGGTGAYEQYFGPGTRLTVT.

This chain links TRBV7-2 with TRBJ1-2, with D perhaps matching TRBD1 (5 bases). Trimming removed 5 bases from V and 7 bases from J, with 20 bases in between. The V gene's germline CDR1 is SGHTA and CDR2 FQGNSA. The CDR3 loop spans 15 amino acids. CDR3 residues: CASSTSTVGEPGYTF. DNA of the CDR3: TGTGCCAGCAGCACATCCACCGTAGGGGAACCTGGCTACACCTTC.

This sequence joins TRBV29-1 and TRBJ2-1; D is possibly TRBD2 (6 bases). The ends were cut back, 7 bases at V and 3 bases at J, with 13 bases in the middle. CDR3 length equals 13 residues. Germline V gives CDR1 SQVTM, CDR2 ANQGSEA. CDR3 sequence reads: CSARLGNYNEQFF. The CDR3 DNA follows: TGCAGCGCTAGACTAGGCAACTACAATGAGCAGTTCTTC.

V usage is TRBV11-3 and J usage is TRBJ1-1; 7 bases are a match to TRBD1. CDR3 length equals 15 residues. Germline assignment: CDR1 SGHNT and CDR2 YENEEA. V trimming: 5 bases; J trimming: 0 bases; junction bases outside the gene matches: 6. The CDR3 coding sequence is TGTGCCAGCAGCCCACGGGGACAGATGAACACTGAAGCTTTCTTT. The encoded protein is CASSPRGQMNTEAFF. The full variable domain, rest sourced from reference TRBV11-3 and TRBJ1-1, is EAGVVQSPRYKIIEKKQPVAFWCNPISGHNTLYWYLQNLGQGPELLIRYENEEAVDDSQLPKDRFSAERLKGVDSTLKIQPAELGDSAVYLCASSPRGQMNTEAFFGQGTRLTVV.

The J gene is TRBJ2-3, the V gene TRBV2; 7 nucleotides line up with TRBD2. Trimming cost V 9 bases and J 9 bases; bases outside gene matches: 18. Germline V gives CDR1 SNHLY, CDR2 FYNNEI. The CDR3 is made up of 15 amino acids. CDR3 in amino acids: CASFGGNTGADTQYF. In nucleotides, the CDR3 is TGTGCCAGTTTCGGGGGGAATACAGGAGCCGACACGCAGTATTTT. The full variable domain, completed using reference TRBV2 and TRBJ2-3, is EPEVTQTPSHQVTQMGQEVILRCVPISNHLYFYWYRQILGQKVEFLVSFYNNEISEKSEIFDDQFSVERPDGSNFTLKIRSTKLEDSAMYFCASFGGNTGADTQYFGPGTRLTVL.

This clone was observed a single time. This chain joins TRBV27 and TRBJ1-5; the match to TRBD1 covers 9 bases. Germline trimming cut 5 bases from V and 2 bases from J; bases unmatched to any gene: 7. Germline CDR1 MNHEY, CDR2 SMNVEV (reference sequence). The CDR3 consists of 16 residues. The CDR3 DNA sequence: TGTGCCAGCAGTCCGGGACAGGGTACGGGCAATCAGCCCCAGCATTTT. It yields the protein CASSPGQGTGNQPQHF.

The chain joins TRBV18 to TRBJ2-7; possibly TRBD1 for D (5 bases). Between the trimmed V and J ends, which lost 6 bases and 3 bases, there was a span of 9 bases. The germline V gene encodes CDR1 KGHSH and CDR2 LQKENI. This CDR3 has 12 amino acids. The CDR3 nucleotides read TGTGCCAGCTCCCCTGGACACTACGAGCAGTACTTC. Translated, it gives CASSPGHYEQYF. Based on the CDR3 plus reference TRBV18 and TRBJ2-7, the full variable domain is NAGVMQNPRHLVRRRGQEARLRCSPMKGHSHVYWYRQLPEEGLKFMVYLQKENIIDESGMPKERFSAEFPKEGPSILRIQQVVRGDSAAYFCASSPGHYEQYFGPGTRLTVT.